This T cell receptor beta chain was retrieved from a study of T-cell reconstitution after alpha-beta-depleted transplantation in children. A TCRbeta library incorporating unique molecular identifiers was prepared. TCRdb independently ran MiXCR on the PCR reads; one entry per CDR3 protein. The table lists 260,000 or so distinct CDR3 sequences, 12% of them singletons, with about 2.4% in the top ten. This clonotype was detected ten times or more. The germline CDR1 and CDR2 sequences are LGHNA and YSLEER. This CDR3 has 14 amino acids. With V trimmed by 0 bases and J by 6 bases, 4 bases remained unmatched.

The receptor was isolated from a human donor who donated a stem cell graft to a child with acute lymphoblastic leukemia. The chain joins TRBV4-3 to TRBJ1-1; 7 bases map to TRBD1. The starting material was PBMCs from the stem cell graft donor, obtained from the stem cell graft. CDR3: CASSQEAGQPEAFF. CDR3 sequence (DNA): TGCGCCAGCAGCCAAGAAGCGGGACAGCCTGAAGCTTTCTTT.